The rows below give T cell receptor beta chains drawn from one sample of a study of T-cell reconstitution after alpha-beta-depleted transplantation in children. TCRdb reprocessed the PCR reads with MiXCR, giving one entry per CDR3 protein. The table has hundreds of thousands of distinct CDR3 sequences, approximately 14% seen once. The sequencing here drew on PBMCs, taken before TCRalphabeta/CD19-depleted stem cell transplant. The receptors come from a girl between 2 and 10 years old with congenital amegakaryocytic thrombocytopenia, due to receive a stem cell transplant. Each CDR3 is given with its conserved first and last residue. Each record gives: V gene, clone size, J gene, D gene, CDR3 DNA, CDR3 protein. A D gene is named only where the DNA matches it firmly. Size values are once, few and many counts, or a class for expanded clones, and some rows have none.

v_gene: TRBV7-2; abundance: many; j_gene: TRBJ2-1; d_gene: NA; CDR3nt: TGTGCCAGCGCCAAGACTAGAGGGGACCACAATGAGCAGTTCTTC; CDR3aa: CASAKTRGDHNEQFF
v_gene: TRBV5-1; abundance: NA; j_gene: TRBJ2-7; d_gene: TRBD2; CDR3nt: TGCGCCAGCAGCACCATAAGCGGGAGGATCGAGCAGTACTTC; CDR3aa: CASSTISGRIEQYF
v_gene: TRBV20-1; abundance: many; j_gene: TRBJ1-1; d_gene: NA; CDR3nt: TGCAGTGCTAGAGGAAGCCGGGACCGTCACATGAACACTGAAGCTTTCTTT; CDR3aa: CSARGSRDRHMNTEAFF
v_gene: TRBV6-1; abundance: NA; j_gene: TRBJ1-1; d_gene: TRBD1; CDR3nt: TGTGCCAGCAGTCCAGGGGGGGTCTACACTGAAGCTTTCTTT; CDR3aa: CASSPGGVYTEAFF
v_gene: TRBV7-9; abundance: many; j_gene: TRBJ1-5; d_gene: NA; CDR3nt: TGTGCCAGCAGCGGAACTGGACTCGGTCAGCCCCAGCATTTT; CDR3aa: CASSGTGLGQPQHF
v_gene: TRBV12-3/TRBV12-4; abundance: many; j_gene: TRBJ1-1; d_gene: NA; CDR3nt: TGTGCCAGCAGTTTAGATGCGGGGTGGTCTGAAGCTTTCTTT; CDR3aa: CASSLDAGWSEAFF
v_gene: TRBV3-1; abundance: few; j_gene: TRBJ2-7; d_gene: NA; CDR3nt: TGTGCCAGCAGCCGAACAGGCCTGGGTAAGCCCTACGAGCAGTACTTC; CDR3aa: CASSRTGLGKPYEQYF
v_gene: TRBV7-2; abundance: few; j_gene: TRBJ2-3; d_gene: TRBD2; CDR3nt: TGTGCCAGCAGCTTGAAGGGAGGGGATACGCAGTATTTT; CDR3aa: CASSLKGGDTQYF
v_gene: TRBV29-1; abundance: many; j_gene: TRBJ2-7; d_gene: TRBD2; CDR3nt: TGCAGCGTTGAAGAATACTTTAGCGGGAGGGCTTCCTACGAGCAGTACTTC; CDR3aa: CSVEEYFSGRASYEQYF
v_gene: TRBV30; abundance: NA; j_gene: TRBJ2-1; d_gene: NA; CDR3nt: TGTGCCTGGACGCCCGGCGACGTCCGGGAGCAGTTCTTC; CDR3aa: CAWTPGDVREQFF
v_gene: TRBV5-1; abundance: NA; j_gene: TRBJ2-7; d_gene: TRBD2; CDR3nt: TGCGCCAGCAGTTACACTAGCGGGAGGGCAGACGAGCAGTACTTC; CDR3aa: CASSYTSGRADEQYF
v_gene: TRBV10-3; abundance: NA; j_gene: TRBJ2-3; d_gene: NA; CDR3nt: TGTGCCATCAGTTCCCCCCTTGGGGGGGCTGGGGCAGATACGCAGTATTTT; CDR3aa: CAISSPLGGAGADTQYF
v_gene: TRBV4-2; abundance: many; j_gene: TRBJ2-1; d_gene: NA; CDR3nt: TGTGCCAGCAGCCAAGATTACGACCGCAGTCCCAACAATGAGCAGTTCTTC; CDR3aa: CASSQDYDRSPNNEQFF
v_gene: TRBV5-5; abundance: many; j_gene: TRBJ2-5; d_gene: NA; CDR3nt: TGTGCCAGCAGCGACCTCCCCCTGAAAGAGACCCAGTACTTC; CDR3aa: CASSDLPLKETQYF
v_gene: TRBV5-4; abundance: few; j_gene: TRBJ2-3; d_gene: NA; CDR3nt: TGTGCCAGCAGCTTGGGGCCTAAGATCTCAGATACGCAGTATTTT; CDR3aa: CASSLGPKISDTQYF
v_gene: TRBV20-1; abundance: few; j_gene: TRBJ2-3; d_gene: NA; CDR3nt: TGCAGTGCACTCCCTACGCGCGCGAGGACAGATACGCAGTATTTT; CDR3aa: CSALPTRARTDTQYF
v_gene: TRBV12-3/TRBV12-4; abundance: many; j_gene: TRBJ2-5; d_gene: TRBD2; CDR3nt: TGTGCCAGCAGTTTTTCTAGCGGGAGTGGGACCCAGTACTTC; CDR3aa: CASSFSSGSGTQYF
v_gene: TRBV5-1; abundance: few; j_gene: TRBJ2-1; d_gene: TRBD2; CDR3nt: TGCGCCAGCAGCTTGGAGGGTAGCGGGGACGGTTATGAGCAGTTCTTC; CDR3aa: CASSLEGSGDGYEQFF
v_gene: TRBV28; abundance: many; j_gene: TRBJ2-7; d_gene: NA; CDR3nt: TGTGCCAGCAGCCGCTCCAGAGATTCCTACGAGCAGTACTTC; CDR3aa: CASSRSRDSYEQYF
v_gene: TRBV11-2; abundance: NA; j_gene: TRBJ1-4; d_gene: NA; CDR3nt: TGTGCCACCAAATTCAGGTTTACGGCTAATGAAAAACTGTTTTTT; CDR3aa: CATKFRFTANEKLFF
v_gene: TRBV5-1; abundance: many; j_gene: TRBJ2-7; d_gene: NA; CDR3nt: TGCGCCAGCAGCAAGACGGGGAGTGGGAGCCTCAATTCCTACGAGCAGTACTTC; CDR3aa: CASSKTGSGSLNSYEQYF
v_gene: TRBV12-3/TRBV12-4; abundance: few; j_gene: TRBJ2-5; d_gene: NA; CDR3nt: TGTGCCAGCAGTCCCCGGGACCCAGAGACCCAGTACTTC; CDR3aa: CASSPRDPETQYF
v_gene: TRBV20-1; abundance: many; j_gene: TRBJ2-3; d_gene: NA; CDR3nt: TGCAGTGCTACTGGCGGAGCTAGCACAGATACGCAGTATTTT; CDR3aa: CSATGGASTDTQYF
v_gene: TRBV2; abundance: many; j_gene: TRBJ2-1; d_gene: TRBD2; CDR3nt: TGTGCCAGCAGTGATATGCCGGGACTAGGGTACAATGAGCAGTTCTTC; CDR3aa: CASSDMPGLGYNEQFF
v_gene: TRBV7-9; abundance: few; j_gene: TRBJ1-2; d_gene: NA; CDR3nt: TGTGCCAGCAGCTTAGCGAGGGGACATGGCTACACCTTC; CDR3aa: CASSLARGHGYTF
v_gene: TRBV7-6; abundance: many; j_gene: TRBJ2-1; d_gene: NA; CDR3nt: TGTGCCAGCAGCTTAGACCAGGGATCCAATGAGCAGTTCTTC; CDR3aa: CASSLDQGSNEQFF
v_gene: TRBV4-1; abundance: few; j_gene: TRBJ2-1; d_gene: TRBD2; CDR3nt: TGCGCCAGCAGGTTAGGACTAGCGGGGCCCAATGAGCAGTTCTTC; CDR3aa: CASRLGLAGPNEQFF
v_gene: TRBV12-3/TRBV12-4; abundance: few; j_gene: TRBJ2-3; d_gene: TRBD1; CDR3nt: TGTGCCAGCAGCTTTTCTTCGACAGGGCCAGATACGCAGTATTTT; CDR3aa: CASSFSSTGPDTQYF
v_gene: TRBV12-3/TRBV12-4; abundance: few; j_gene: TRBJ1-5; d_gene: TRBD1; CDR3nt: TGTGCCAGCAGTTTAGTGAGACAGGGAAATGGCAATCAGCCCCAGCATTTT; CDR3aa: CASSLVRQGNGNQPQHF
v_gene: TRBV29-1; abundance: many; j_gene: TRBJ2-3; d_gene: NA; CDR3nt: TGCAGCGTTGCCCTAGGGCCCGGTACGCAGTATTTT; CDR3aa: CSVALGPGTQYF
v_gene: TRBV30; abundance: few; j_gene: TRBJ1-5; d_gene: NA; CDR3nt: TGTGCCAGCGCGGGGGATAGCAATCAGCCCCAGCATTTT; CDR3aa: CASAGDSNQPQHF
v_gene: TRBV20-1; abundance: many; j_gene: TRBJ2-7; d_gene: TRBD2; CDR3nt: TGCAGTGCGGCGGGGGACCCCAGAACGGTATACGAGCAGTACTTC; CDR3aa: CSAAGDPRTVYEQYF
v_gene: TRBV20-1; abundance: many; j_gene: TRBJ2-3; d_gene: TRBD2; CDR3nt: TGCAGTGCTAGATTACTAGCGGGGGGGGTTAGCACAGATACGCAGTATTTT; CDR3aa: CSARLLAGGVSTDTQYF
v_gene: TRBV20-1; abundance: NA; j_gene: TRBJ2-7; d_gene: TRBD2; CDR3nt: TGCAGTGCTAGCCCCCCGTCGGGGGAACTAGCGGGAAGGATCTCCTACGAGCAGTACTTC; CDR3aa: CSASPPSGELAGRISYEQYF
v_gene: TRBV27; abundance: few; j_gene: TRBJ2-7; d_gene: NA; CDR3nt: TGTGCCAGCAGTTCCACCCCCTGGGACGAGCAGTACTTC; CDR3aa: CASSSTPWDEQYF
v_gene: TRBV5-1; abundance: many; j_gene: TRBJ2-1; d_gene: NA; CDR3nt: TGCGCCAGCAGCCAGACTTTCGGCTCCTACAATGAGCAGTTCTTC; CDR3aa: CASSQTFGSYNEQFF
v_gene: TRBV4-1; abundance: NA; j_gene: TRBJ1-5; d_gene: NA; CDR3nt: TGCGCCAGCAGCCAAGTTGTGGTGGGTCAGCCCCAGCATTTT; CDR3aa: CASSQVVVGQPQHF
v_gene: TRBV12-3/TRBV12-4; abundance: many; j_gene: TRBJ2-2; d_gene: NA; CDR3nt: TGTGCCAGCAGCCACCCGACGTACACCGGGGAGCTGTTTTTT; CDR3aa: CASSHPTYTGELFF
v_gene: TRBV27; abundance: NA; j_gene: TRBJ2-7; d_gene: TRBD1; CDR3nt: TGTGCCAGCAGTTGGACAGGCCCGTACGAGCAGTACTTC; CDR3aa: CASSWTGPYEQYF
v_gene: TRBV7-8; abundance: few; j_gene: TRBJ2-7; d_gene: NA; CDR3nt: TGTGCCAGCAGCTTCGGGACGGGTTTCTCCTACGAGCAGTACTTC; CDR3aa: CASSFGTGFSYEQYF
v_gene: TRBV20-1; abundance: few; j_gene: TRBJ2-3; d_gene: NA; CDR3nt: TGCAGTGCTAGAGACCCCTCCACTTGGGATACAGATACGCAGTATTTT; CDR3aa: CSARDPSTWDTDTQYF
v_gene: TRBV12-3/TRBV12-4; abundance: NA; j_gene: TRBJ2-4; d_gene: NA; CDR3nt: TGTGCCAGCACCCTGGGACTCATTCAGTACTTC; CDR3aa: CASTLGLIQYF
v_gene: TRBV7-9; abundance: many; j_gene: TRBJ1-4; d_gene: NA; CDR3nt: TGTGCCAGCAGCCCGGGGGGGGGTTTACTCGAAAAACTGTTTTTT; CDR3aa: CASSPGGGLLEKLFF
v_gene: TRBV6-5; abundance: few; j_gene: TRBJ2-7; d_gene: TRBD2; CDR3nt: TGTGCCAGCAGTTACTCTGCTAGCGGGGTACGCGCGCACGAGCAGTACTTC; CDR3aa: CASSYSASGVRAHEQYF
v_gene: TRBV12-3/TRBV12-4; abundance: NA; j_gene: TRBJ1-2; d_gene: NA; CDR3nt: TGTGCCAGCAGTTTAGGGCGGTATGGCTACACCTTC; CDR3aa: CASSLGRYGYTF
v_gene: TRBV6-5; abundance: many; j_gene: TRBJ2-1; d_gene: TRBD2; CDR3nt: TGTGCCAGCAGTTTCGCGGGACTAGCGTTGGGGTCCAATGAGCAGTTCTTC; CDR3aa: CASSFAGLALGSNEQFF
v_gene: TRBV12-3/TRBV12-4; abundance: few; j_gene: TRBJ2-7; d_gene: NA; CDR3nt: TGTGCCAGCAGTTTAGCGTCTCGACCGGGGGCCTACGAGCAGTACTTC; CDR3aa: CASSLASRPGAYEQYF
v_gene: TRBV6-5; abundance: few; j_gene: TRBJ2-7; d_gene: NA; CDR3nt: TGTGCCAGCAGTTTTGGGTCCTTTTTGGGGTACGAGCAGTACTTC; CDR3aa: CASSFGSFLGYEQYF
v_gene: TRBV27; abundance: NA; j_gene: TRBJ2-1; d_gene: TRBD2; CDR3nt: TGTGCCAGCAGCAGCCGACTAGCGGGAGCGGTCAATGAGCAGTTCTTC; CDR3aa: CASSSRLAGAVNEQFF
v_gene: TRBV10-3; abundance: many; j_gene: TRBJ2-3; d_gene: NA; CDR3nt: TGTGCCATCATGCGAAGAGGGAGAAGCACAGATACGCAGTATTTT; CDR3aa: CAIMRRGRSTDTQYF
v_gene: TRBV20-1; abundance: many; j_gene: TRBJ2-7; d_gene: NA; CDR3nt: TGCAGTGCTAGAAGATTCCGAGCGGGCGTCTCCTACGAGCAGTACTTC; CDR3aa: CSARRFRAGVSYEQYF
v_gene: TRBV14; abundance: few; j_gene: TRBJ1-1; d_gene: NA; CDR3nt: TGTGCCAGCAGCCAAGCATCGGGGTTCAATGAAGCTTTCTTT; CDR3aa: CASSQASGFNEAFF
v_gene: TRBV20-1; abundance: many; j_gene: TRBJ1-1; d_gene: NA; CDR3nt: TGCAGCTCGGCCGGGCCGAACACTGAAGCTTTCTTT; CDR3aa: CSSAGPNTEAFF
v_gene: TRBV3-1; abundance: few; j_gene: TRBJ2-5; d_gene: TRBD2; CDR3nt: TGTGCCAGCAGCCAAACTAGCGGGAGGACCCAGTACTTC; CDR3aa: CASSQTSGRTQYF
v_gene: TRBV5-1; abundance: many; j_gene: TRBJ2-1; d_gene: NA; CDR3nt: TGCGCCAGCAGCTTGTCCTCCCAAGCCCTTCACAATGAGCAGTTCTTC; CDR3aa: CASSLSSQALHNEQFF